These 2 T cell receptor beta chains were sequenced from one sample in a study of shared T cell receptors in the human thymus. The data were produced by immunoSEQ multiplex PCR, yet TCRdb's version contains in-frame clones alone and is incomplete. This sample yields about 660,000 clones, of which 80% to 90% are seen a single time; roughly 0.0087% belongs to the top ten. The data also belong to a second study, concerning human thymus T cells.

Source material: thymocytes. The receptor source for this set is a boy under two years old with a congenital heart defect.

The V call is TRBV14, the J call TRBJ2-1, with 11 bases lining up with TRBD2. The V gene end was trimmed by 4 bases and the J gene end by 2 bases; junction bases not matched to a gene: 1. CDR3 length: 15 residues. Germline V lookup: CDR1 SGHDN, CDR2 FVKESK. The CDR3 DNA follows: TGTGCCAGCAGCCGTAGCGGGAGGGCCTACAATGAGCAGTTCTTC. Protein sequence: CASSRSGRAYNEQFF.

The J gene is TRBJ2-5, the V gene TRBV6-5; TRBD2 might be the D (6 bases). CDR1 is MNHEY and CDR2 is SVGAGI in the germline V gene. The V end lost 5 bases, the J end lost 4 bases, and 11 bases lay between the germline ends. The CDR3 is 13 residues long. CDR3 sequence (DNA): TGTGCCAGCAGTATCCGGGAGCGAGAGACCCAGTACTTC. Translation gives CASSIRERETQYF.